The entry below describes one TCR beta chain. No antigen is known for it. Sequence at one end of the junction differs from germline and may be a read error. The data were obtained in a study of breast tumors, draining lymph nodes, adjacent tissues. Study observations and caveats: Findings are consistent with lymph node origin and intratumoral expansion of most tumor T cells. Tumor TCR diversity was below lymph nodes but above nontumor tissue. Tumor and nontumor repertoires were significantly more similar in luminal-like than in basal-like breast cancer. Data only fit, rather than demonstrated, lymph node origin of most tumor T cells.

Via MiXCR, TCRdb re-called the multiplex PCR reads, giving one row per CDR3 protein. This table holds 150,000 to 250,000 distinct CDR3 sequences, roughly 31% found once. The lymph nodes were axillary draining lymph nodes from breast cancer patients. Germline V lookup: CDR1 MNHEY, CDR2 SVGEGT. The CDR3 runs 15 residues. V is TRBV6-2 or TRBV6-3 and J is TRBJ2-1; D is undetermined. The receptor was derived from a female donor with breast cancer. Some clones in this sample may be carry-over from other donors' samples. The sequencing sample was made of axillary lymph node tissue. The CDR3 region has the DNA TGTGCCGGCAGTCAAGGAACCGTCTCCTACAATGGGCAGTTCTTC. Translation: CAGSQGTVSYNGQFF.